This T cell receptor beta chain was captured by sequencing in a study of PD-1 blockade in classical Hodgkin lymphoma (dated by TCRdb to 2020 to 2021). For the wider study: The study used TCR beta sequencing and CyTOF to define a peripheral blood immune signature of response to PD-1 blockade in classical Hodgkin lymphoma.

The sample's time point, from its label and the paper: cycle 4 day 1 (C4D1), after less than 7 weeks of nivolumab. All trial patients had relapsed after autologous stem cell transplantation, with cohorts A, B and C differing in prior brentuximab vedotin exposure. CD8+ T cells were purified from thawed PBMCs by magnetic negative selection with a Miltenyi CD8+ T cell isolation kit. The trial cohort comprised 56 patients with relapsed/refractory classical Hodgkin lymphoma whose best overall responses were complete response, partial response or progressive disease. Nivolumab dosing was 3 mg/kg intravenously every 2 weeks, continuing until either disease progression or unacceptable toxicity. Single-agent nivolumab was administered to trial patients in the multi-cohort phase II CheckMate 205 trial. Best overall response was determined by an independent review committee according to the 2007 International Working Group response criteria. Trial PBMCs were collected just before the start of nivolumab (C1D1) and during therapy at cycle 2 day 1 and cycle 4 day 1. Peripheral blood was collected in 8 mL Vacutainer Cell Preparation Tubes, from which PBMCs were isolated by centrifugation and then cryopreserved. Purified CD4+ and CD8+ fractions were prepared only for cases where an additional PBMC sample was available. Magnetically labelled cells were removed on LS columns in a quadroMACS separator, and the flow-through was retained as the purified fraction.

Genomic DNA was extracted with the Qiagen DNeasy kit from unsorted PBMCs and from negatively selected CD4+ and CD8+ fractions. Amplification of TCR beta CDR3 regions was done by immunoSEQ multiplex PCR with primers that anneal to V and J segments. Amplification bias was minimized using a synthetic immune receptor repertoire, and residual bias was removed computationally after sequencing. The original pipeline was this. Repertoire diversity was quantified as the Shannon entropy index using custom Python scripts. Unsorted, CD4+ and CD8+ repertoires were examined separately, except in combined analyses, for which CD4+ and CD8+ sequences were merged in silico. Clonal expansion was defined as at least a 2-fold frequency increase after treatment relative to C1D1, with a pseudocount of 0.5 for undetected baseline clones. Clones with 0 or 1 copy at C1D1 were classified as singleton clones, and clones with 2 or more copies were classified as non-singleton clones. Clones expanded in unsorted samples were assigned a CD4+, CD8+ or unknown annotation through matching of protein sequences in sorted samples from the same patient. Diversity changes from C1D1 to C4D1 were tested in paired samples using Wilcoxon tests. TCRdb took over this immuneACCESS table, retaining in-frame rearrangements with V and J assigned. Such tables are incomplete; in checked studies, under half of the missing clones stem from an unresolved V gene, and the remainder is unexplained. Clone size and V and J calls were adopted from that table, with D and trimming inferred from the DNA. This sample has 12,000 or so clones in its table, and about 88% of those were observed once. The top ten clonotypes cover 30% to 45% of the sample.

The CDR3 numbers 13 residues from cysteine through phenylalanine. Solely the CDR3 DNA is kept, with 39 bases framed from the first base. Here V drops 7 bases and J drops 8 bases, and the junction holds 11 bases not matched to any gene. Per the germline V gene, SQVTM is the CDR1 and ANQGSEA is the CDR2. Overall study outcomes, separate from this receptor: By C4D1, a significant rise was seen in CD4+ TCR diversity but not in CD8+ TCR diversity (p=0.0027 vs p=0.16), and the rise was most apparent among complete responders (p=0.02). The study covered only a single clinical trial cohort, and the causes of the repertoire differences, possibly disease activity or prior therapy, were still not defined. Baseline TCR diversity was reported to be lower in newly diagnosed patients than in healthy donors and to be lower still in relapsed/refractory patients. Lower diversity was seen in patients whose nivolumab began less than 1 year after ASCT, and these patients were left out of later analyses so that immune reconstitution would not confound the results. Baseline diversity similar to that of newly diagnosed patients was observed in trial patients achieving complete response, whereas significantly lower diversity was observed in partial responders and progressors.

This clone was counted only a few times. The antigen this receptor binds is unknown. Base qualities were left out, and no much larger clone turns up one base away. The sequence came from a human donor with classical Hodgkin lymphoma. The donor label of this sample is uncertain. In this chain, TRBV29-1 is recombined with TRBJ1-2, with 9 middle bases fitting TRBD1. Sequenced material: CD8+ T cells from blood, taken before the fourth cycle of nivolumab. The CDR3 is CSAYTGGGDGYTF. The DNA reads TGCAGCGCCTATACAGGGGGCGGCGACGGCTACACCTTC. Where the CDR3 stops, the reference TRBV29-1 and TRBJ1-2 genes take over; the full variable domain is SAVISQKPSRDICQRGTSLTIQCQVDSQVTMMFWYRQQPGQSLTLIATANQGSEATYESGFVIDKFPISRPNLTFSTLTVSNMSPEDSSIYLCSAYTGGGDGYTFGSGTRLTVV.